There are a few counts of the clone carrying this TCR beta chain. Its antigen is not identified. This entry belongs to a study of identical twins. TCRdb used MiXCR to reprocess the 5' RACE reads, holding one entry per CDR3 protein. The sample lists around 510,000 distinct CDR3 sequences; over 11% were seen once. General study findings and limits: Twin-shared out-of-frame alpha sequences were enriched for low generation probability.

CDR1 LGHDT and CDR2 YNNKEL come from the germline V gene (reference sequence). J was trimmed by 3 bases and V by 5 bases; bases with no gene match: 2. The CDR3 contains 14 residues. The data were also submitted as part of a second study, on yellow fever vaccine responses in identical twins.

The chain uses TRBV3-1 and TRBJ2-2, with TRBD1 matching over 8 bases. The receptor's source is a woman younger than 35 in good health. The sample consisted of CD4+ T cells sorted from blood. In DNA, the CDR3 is TGTGCCAGCAGCGACAGGGGAGACACCGGGGAGCTGTTTTTT. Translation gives CASSDRGDTGELFF.